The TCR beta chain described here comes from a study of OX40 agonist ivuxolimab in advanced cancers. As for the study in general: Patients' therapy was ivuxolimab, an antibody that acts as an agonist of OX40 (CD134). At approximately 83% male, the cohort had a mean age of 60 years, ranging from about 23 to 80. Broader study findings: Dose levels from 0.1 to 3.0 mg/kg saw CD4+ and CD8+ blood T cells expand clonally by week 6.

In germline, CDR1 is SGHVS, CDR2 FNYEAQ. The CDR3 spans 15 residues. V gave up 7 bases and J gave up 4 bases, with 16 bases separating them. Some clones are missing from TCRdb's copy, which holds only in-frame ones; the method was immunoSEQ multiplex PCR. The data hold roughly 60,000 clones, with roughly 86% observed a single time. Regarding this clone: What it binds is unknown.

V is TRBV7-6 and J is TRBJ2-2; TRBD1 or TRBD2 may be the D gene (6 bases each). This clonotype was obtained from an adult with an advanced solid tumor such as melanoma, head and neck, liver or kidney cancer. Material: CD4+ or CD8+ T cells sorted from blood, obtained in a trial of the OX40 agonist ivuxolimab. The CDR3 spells CASTPRGRVTGELFF. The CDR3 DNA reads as TGTGCCAGCACCCCTCGGGGGCGAGTCACCGGGGAGCTGTTTTTT.